This TCR beta chain stems from a study of cytotoxic CD8 clonotypes in ibrutinib-treated CLL. Germline V lookup: CDR1 MDHEN, CDR2 SYDVKM. V was trimmed by 1 base and J by 5 bases, leaving 16 bases between them. The CDR3 loop spans 16 amino acids. Concerning this clone itself: Its matching antigen is unknown.

Frozen PBMC stocks contributed about 2.2 micrograms of genomic DNA to the TCR beta libraries. Study-wide results and limits: Clonality (at baseline) was higher than in age-matched healthy donors and tracked circulating CD8+ T-cell counts. Clonotypes that were public were uncommon, and they contracted or stayed stable on treatment.

Libraries were prepared by immunoSEQ multiplex PCR; TCRdb keeps only in-frame clonotypes and omits some of them. The profile shows 35,000 to 50,000 clones, around 70% of them singletons. V usage is TRBV28 and J usage is TRBJ2-3, with D hard to call. This specimen consisted of PBMCs, obtained at disease progression, from a patient treated with ibrutinib. The clonotype originates from a human donor with chronic lymphocytic leukemia. This chain's CDR3 is CASSLFPGQKGDTQYF. The CDR3 DNA follows: TGTGCCAGCAGTTTATTTCCGGGCCAAAAGGGAGATACGCAGTATTTT.